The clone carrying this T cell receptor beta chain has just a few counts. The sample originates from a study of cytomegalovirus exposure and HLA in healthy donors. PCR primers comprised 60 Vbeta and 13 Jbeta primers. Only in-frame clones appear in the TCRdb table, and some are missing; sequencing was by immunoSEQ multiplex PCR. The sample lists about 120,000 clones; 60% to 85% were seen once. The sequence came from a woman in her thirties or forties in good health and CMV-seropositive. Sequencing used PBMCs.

DNA for the CDR3: TGCGCCAGCAGCCAAGGGCAGGGTTTAGAAAAACTGTTTTTT. Its translation is CASSQGQGLEKLFF. The genes are TRBV4-1 and TRBJ1-4, with a tentative D call TRBD1 (5 bases). V shed 1 base and J shed 8 bases, with 11 bases lying between them. This CDR3 has 14 amino acids. The germline V gene has CDR1 MGHRA and CDR2 YSYEKL.